This TCR beta chain appears in the sequencing data of a study of graft-versus-host responses after intestinal transplantation (dated by TCRdb to the early 2020s). Regarding the research as a whole: The transplants that recipients got were multivisceral, liver-intestinal, or isolated intestinal. Every recipient was given anti-thymocyte globulin induction, followed by approximately 3 years of maintenance tacrolimus and steroids. After intestinal transplantation, graft-versus-host and host-versus-graft alloreactive T cell clones were followed in the graft, circulation and bone marrow using bulk TCR-beta CDR3 sequencing. To identify alloreactive clones, pre-transplant mixed lymphocyte reaction products were sequenced and then compared with unstimulated pre-transplant donor and recipient T cells. A cohort of fewer than 25 intestinal transplant recipients, including one retransplant, was enrolled, and a few patients lacking pretransplant specimens were excluded. Donor T cell macrochimerism was defined as a peak of at least 4% donor T cells among recipient peripheral blood mononuclear cells. Rather than going through the commercial service, samples from three later patients were sequenced in-house on an Illumina MiSeq and processed with MiXCR. Findings and caveats that apply to the study as a whole: Early after transplant, declines in HvG clones were associated with peak levels of circulating GvH clones. In patients with donor T cell macrochimerism, the allografts had high GvH to HvG T cell clonal ratios. GvH clones turned up in recipient bone marrow, with some appearing earlier in ileal mucosa or blood, a pattern consistent with an intestinal mucosal origin. The conclusions were limited by the relatively low number and heterogeneity of the intestinal transplant patients.

The time point label on this specimen signifies: cells obtained before transplantation from donor or recipient. CD3+CD4+ and CD3+CD8+ populations were FACS-sorted from unstimulated pre-transplant donor and recipient cells taken from spleen or lymph nodes. The library was generated by the immunoSEQ multiplex PCR assay. For most patients, genomic DNA was isolated using the Qiagen DNeasy Blood and Tissue Kit and was shipped frozen to Adaptive Biotechnologies for TCR sequencing. Adaptive Biotechnologies carried out high-throughput TCR-beta CDR3 sequencing of genomic DNA for most patients. In the authors' own workflow: Adaptive's ImmunoSEQ software was the source of the TCR sequencing data for 15 to 20 patients, while three other patients were processed with MiXCR and VDJtools. CD4 versus CD8 sorting errors were corrected by removing sequences found in both subsets at a frequency ratio below 5:1. CDR3 nucleotide sequences shared by donor and recipient were removed because the origin of these sequences could not be assigned. To be classed as alloreactive, a clone needed at least 2-fold expansion over unstimulated cells and a minimum CFSE-low frequency of 0.002% (template counts) or 0.001% (read counts). A clone was considered mappable if detected in the sequenced pre-transplant spleen, lymph node, or MLR CFSE-low populations of the donor or recipient. Cumulative frequency of alloreactive clones was calculated as a percentage of all sequences weighted by copy number. TCRdb provides this immuneACCESS table in a form limited to in-frame rearrangements. Some clones are lacking; in checked studies, under half of them reflect an unresolved V gene, and why the rest are absent is not known. V and J calls and clone size are copied from that table; D and trimming were computed from the DNA. For this sample there are 90,000 to 150,000 clones; roughly 91% appear just once. Roughly 0.12% of the sample goes to the ten largest clones.

There are 19 amino acids in the CDR3, from cysteine to phenylalanine inclusive. The DNA shown is the 57-base CDR3, in frame from base 1. V is pared back by 2 bases and J by 7 bases, with 27 bases lying between the germline termini. The germline V gene (reference sequence) yields SEHNR for CDR1 and FQNEAQ for CDR2. About this clone: No cognate antigen has been identified for it. No clone much larger than this one lies a single base away; base qualities are absent.

The TCR was taken from a human donor who received an intestinal transplant. The specimen was unstimulated CD4+ T cells sorted from spleen or lymph node cells, collected before intestinal transplant. The rearrangement combines TRBV7-9 with TRBJ2-1; the D region possibly corresponds to TRBD2 (6 bases align). The base sequence is TGTGCCAGCAGCTTAAGGCTAGCGACCCAATGGGGGGAGCGGAATGAGCAGTTCTTC. It specifies CASSLRLATQWGERNEQFF.